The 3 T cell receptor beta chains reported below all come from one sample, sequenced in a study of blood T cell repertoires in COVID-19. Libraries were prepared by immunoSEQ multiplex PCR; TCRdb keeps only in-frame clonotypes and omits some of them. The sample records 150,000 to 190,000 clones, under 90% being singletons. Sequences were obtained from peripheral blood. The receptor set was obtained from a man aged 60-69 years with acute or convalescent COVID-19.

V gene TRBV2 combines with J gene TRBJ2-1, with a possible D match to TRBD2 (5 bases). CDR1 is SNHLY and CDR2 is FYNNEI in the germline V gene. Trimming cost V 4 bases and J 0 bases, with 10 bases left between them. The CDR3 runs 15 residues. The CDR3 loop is CASSVLRGSYNEQFF. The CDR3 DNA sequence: TGTGCCAGCAGTGTACTTCGGGGCTCCTACAATGAGCAGTTCTTC.

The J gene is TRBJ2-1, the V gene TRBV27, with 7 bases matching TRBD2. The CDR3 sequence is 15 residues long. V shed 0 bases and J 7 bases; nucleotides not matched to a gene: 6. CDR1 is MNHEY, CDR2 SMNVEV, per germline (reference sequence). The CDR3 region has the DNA TGTGCCAGCAGTTTATCAGCGGGAATAGGGAATGAGCAGTTCTTC. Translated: CASSLSAGIGNEQFF.

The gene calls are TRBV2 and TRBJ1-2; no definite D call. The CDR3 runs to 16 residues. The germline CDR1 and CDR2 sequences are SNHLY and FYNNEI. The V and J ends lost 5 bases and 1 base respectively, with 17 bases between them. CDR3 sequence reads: CASSQGPTEDNYGYTF. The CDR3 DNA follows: TGTGCCAGCAGTCAAGGACCCACCGAGGATAACTATGGCTACACCTTC.